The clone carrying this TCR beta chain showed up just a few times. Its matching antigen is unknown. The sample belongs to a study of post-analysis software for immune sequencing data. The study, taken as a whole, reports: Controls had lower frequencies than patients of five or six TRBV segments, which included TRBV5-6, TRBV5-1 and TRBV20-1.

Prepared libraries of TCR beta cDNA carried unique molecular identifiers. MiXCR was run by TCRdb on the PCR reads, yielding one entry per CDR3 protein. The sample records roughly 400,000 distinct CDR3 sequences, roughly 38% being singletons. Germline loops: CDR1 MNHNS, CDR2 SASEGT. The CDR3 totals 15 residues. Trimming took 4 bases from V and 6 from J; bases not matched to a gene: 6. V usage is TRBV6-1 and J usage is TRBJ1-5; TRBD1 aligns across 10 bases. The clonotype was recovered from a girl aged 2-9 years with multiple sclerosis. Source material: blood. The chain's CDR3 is CASSGGQGIGQPQHF. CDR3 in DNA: TGTGCCAGCAGTGGGGGACAGGGGATCGGTCAGCCCCAGCATTTT.